The 5 T cell receptor beta chains below were found in one sample sequenced in a study of blood T cell repertoires in COVID-19. Sequenced by immunoSEQ multiplex PCR; TCRdb stores in-frame clones only, minus some. Of 65,000 to 85,000 clones in the sample, around nine tenths were seen once. Sequencing was performed on peripheral blood. These receptors were obtained from a man older than 75 with COVID-19, enrolled during active disease.

This chain uses TRBV4-1 with TRBJ1-2; D not resolved. Trimming cost V 4 bases and J 8 bases, with 8 bases left between them. The CDR3 has 11 residues. Germline V CDR1 and CDR2: MGHRA, YSYEKL. The CDR3 nucleotides read TGCGCCAGCAGCCCCGGCGGGGGCTACACCTTC. It translates to CASSPGGGYTF.

This chain uses TRBV18 with TRBJ1-4, with 7 bases fitting TRBD1. Germline V gives CDR1 KGHSH, CDR2 LQKENI. The J segment lost 7 bases and the V segment lost 2 bases, leaving 4 bases of the junction unmatched. There are 14 residues in the CDR3. The chain's CDR3 is CASSPGTETEKLFF. CDR3 nucleotides: TGTGCCAGCTCACCAGGGACAGAAACTGAAAAACTGTTTTTT.

This sequence joins TRBV11-2 and TRBJ2-7; D might be TRBD1 (5 bases). This CDR3 is 14 amino acids long. Trimming pared 8 bases from V and 2 bases from J, leaving 16 bases between. The germline V gene encodes CDR1 SGHAT and CDR2 FQNNGV. CDR3 DNA sequence: TGTGCCAGCGGAATCTCCAGGGTACCCTACGAGCAGTACTTC. Translating it yields CASGISRVPYEQYF.

The V gene is TRBV18, the J gene TRBJ1-3, with a possible D match to TRBD1 (5 bases). Germline loops: CDR1 KGHSH, CDR2 LQKENI. The V end lost 4 bases, the J end lost 0 bases, and 7 bases lay between the germline ends. This CDR3 spans 14 amino acids. CDR3 amino acids: CASSQQDSGNTIYF. The CDR3 DNA reads as TGTGCCAGCTCACAACAGGACTCTGGAAACACCATATATTTT.

The chain combines TRBV28 with TRBJ2-1, with 11 bases aligning to TRBD2. This CDR3 contains 15 residues. Germline CDR1 reads MDHEN; CDR2 reads SYDVKM. J was trimmed by 15 bases and V by 3 bases; bases with no gene match: 13. The chain's CDR3 is CASSLPSGGPPRGFF. The CDR3 DNA reads TGTGCCAGCAGTTTGCCTAGCGGGGGGCCACCCCGGGGGTTCTTC.